Given below is one TCR beta chain in context. The antigen remains unidentified. This specimen belongs to a study of OX40 agonist ivuxolimab in advanced cancers. Study context: Patients were dosed with the agonistic anti-OX40 (CD134) antibody ivuxolimab. Overall study findings and caveats: Nonresponders included some who also had low normalized T-cell clonal expansion. More expanded clones were seen, on average, in CD8+ T cells than in CD4+.

Profiling relied on immunoSEQ multiplex PCR, and the TCRdb table lists in-frame clones only, not all of them. In the table there are about 86,000 clones, approximately 90% of which are singletons. The specimen comprised CD4+ or CD8+ T cells sorted from blood, sampled in a trial of the OX40 agonist ivuxolimab. This TCR was recovered from an adult with an advanced solid tumor such as melanoma, head and neck, liver or kidney cancer.

CDR3 protein: CASRVNPANEKLFF. DNA for the CDR3: TGTGCCAGCAGGGTTAACCCGGCTAATGAAAAACTGTTTTTT. The gene calls are TRBV6-1 and TRBJ1-4, with no clear D. The CDR3 is 14 residues long. V lost 6 bases and J lost 3, with 11 bases in between. The germline CDR1 and CDR2 sequences are MNHNS and SASEGT.